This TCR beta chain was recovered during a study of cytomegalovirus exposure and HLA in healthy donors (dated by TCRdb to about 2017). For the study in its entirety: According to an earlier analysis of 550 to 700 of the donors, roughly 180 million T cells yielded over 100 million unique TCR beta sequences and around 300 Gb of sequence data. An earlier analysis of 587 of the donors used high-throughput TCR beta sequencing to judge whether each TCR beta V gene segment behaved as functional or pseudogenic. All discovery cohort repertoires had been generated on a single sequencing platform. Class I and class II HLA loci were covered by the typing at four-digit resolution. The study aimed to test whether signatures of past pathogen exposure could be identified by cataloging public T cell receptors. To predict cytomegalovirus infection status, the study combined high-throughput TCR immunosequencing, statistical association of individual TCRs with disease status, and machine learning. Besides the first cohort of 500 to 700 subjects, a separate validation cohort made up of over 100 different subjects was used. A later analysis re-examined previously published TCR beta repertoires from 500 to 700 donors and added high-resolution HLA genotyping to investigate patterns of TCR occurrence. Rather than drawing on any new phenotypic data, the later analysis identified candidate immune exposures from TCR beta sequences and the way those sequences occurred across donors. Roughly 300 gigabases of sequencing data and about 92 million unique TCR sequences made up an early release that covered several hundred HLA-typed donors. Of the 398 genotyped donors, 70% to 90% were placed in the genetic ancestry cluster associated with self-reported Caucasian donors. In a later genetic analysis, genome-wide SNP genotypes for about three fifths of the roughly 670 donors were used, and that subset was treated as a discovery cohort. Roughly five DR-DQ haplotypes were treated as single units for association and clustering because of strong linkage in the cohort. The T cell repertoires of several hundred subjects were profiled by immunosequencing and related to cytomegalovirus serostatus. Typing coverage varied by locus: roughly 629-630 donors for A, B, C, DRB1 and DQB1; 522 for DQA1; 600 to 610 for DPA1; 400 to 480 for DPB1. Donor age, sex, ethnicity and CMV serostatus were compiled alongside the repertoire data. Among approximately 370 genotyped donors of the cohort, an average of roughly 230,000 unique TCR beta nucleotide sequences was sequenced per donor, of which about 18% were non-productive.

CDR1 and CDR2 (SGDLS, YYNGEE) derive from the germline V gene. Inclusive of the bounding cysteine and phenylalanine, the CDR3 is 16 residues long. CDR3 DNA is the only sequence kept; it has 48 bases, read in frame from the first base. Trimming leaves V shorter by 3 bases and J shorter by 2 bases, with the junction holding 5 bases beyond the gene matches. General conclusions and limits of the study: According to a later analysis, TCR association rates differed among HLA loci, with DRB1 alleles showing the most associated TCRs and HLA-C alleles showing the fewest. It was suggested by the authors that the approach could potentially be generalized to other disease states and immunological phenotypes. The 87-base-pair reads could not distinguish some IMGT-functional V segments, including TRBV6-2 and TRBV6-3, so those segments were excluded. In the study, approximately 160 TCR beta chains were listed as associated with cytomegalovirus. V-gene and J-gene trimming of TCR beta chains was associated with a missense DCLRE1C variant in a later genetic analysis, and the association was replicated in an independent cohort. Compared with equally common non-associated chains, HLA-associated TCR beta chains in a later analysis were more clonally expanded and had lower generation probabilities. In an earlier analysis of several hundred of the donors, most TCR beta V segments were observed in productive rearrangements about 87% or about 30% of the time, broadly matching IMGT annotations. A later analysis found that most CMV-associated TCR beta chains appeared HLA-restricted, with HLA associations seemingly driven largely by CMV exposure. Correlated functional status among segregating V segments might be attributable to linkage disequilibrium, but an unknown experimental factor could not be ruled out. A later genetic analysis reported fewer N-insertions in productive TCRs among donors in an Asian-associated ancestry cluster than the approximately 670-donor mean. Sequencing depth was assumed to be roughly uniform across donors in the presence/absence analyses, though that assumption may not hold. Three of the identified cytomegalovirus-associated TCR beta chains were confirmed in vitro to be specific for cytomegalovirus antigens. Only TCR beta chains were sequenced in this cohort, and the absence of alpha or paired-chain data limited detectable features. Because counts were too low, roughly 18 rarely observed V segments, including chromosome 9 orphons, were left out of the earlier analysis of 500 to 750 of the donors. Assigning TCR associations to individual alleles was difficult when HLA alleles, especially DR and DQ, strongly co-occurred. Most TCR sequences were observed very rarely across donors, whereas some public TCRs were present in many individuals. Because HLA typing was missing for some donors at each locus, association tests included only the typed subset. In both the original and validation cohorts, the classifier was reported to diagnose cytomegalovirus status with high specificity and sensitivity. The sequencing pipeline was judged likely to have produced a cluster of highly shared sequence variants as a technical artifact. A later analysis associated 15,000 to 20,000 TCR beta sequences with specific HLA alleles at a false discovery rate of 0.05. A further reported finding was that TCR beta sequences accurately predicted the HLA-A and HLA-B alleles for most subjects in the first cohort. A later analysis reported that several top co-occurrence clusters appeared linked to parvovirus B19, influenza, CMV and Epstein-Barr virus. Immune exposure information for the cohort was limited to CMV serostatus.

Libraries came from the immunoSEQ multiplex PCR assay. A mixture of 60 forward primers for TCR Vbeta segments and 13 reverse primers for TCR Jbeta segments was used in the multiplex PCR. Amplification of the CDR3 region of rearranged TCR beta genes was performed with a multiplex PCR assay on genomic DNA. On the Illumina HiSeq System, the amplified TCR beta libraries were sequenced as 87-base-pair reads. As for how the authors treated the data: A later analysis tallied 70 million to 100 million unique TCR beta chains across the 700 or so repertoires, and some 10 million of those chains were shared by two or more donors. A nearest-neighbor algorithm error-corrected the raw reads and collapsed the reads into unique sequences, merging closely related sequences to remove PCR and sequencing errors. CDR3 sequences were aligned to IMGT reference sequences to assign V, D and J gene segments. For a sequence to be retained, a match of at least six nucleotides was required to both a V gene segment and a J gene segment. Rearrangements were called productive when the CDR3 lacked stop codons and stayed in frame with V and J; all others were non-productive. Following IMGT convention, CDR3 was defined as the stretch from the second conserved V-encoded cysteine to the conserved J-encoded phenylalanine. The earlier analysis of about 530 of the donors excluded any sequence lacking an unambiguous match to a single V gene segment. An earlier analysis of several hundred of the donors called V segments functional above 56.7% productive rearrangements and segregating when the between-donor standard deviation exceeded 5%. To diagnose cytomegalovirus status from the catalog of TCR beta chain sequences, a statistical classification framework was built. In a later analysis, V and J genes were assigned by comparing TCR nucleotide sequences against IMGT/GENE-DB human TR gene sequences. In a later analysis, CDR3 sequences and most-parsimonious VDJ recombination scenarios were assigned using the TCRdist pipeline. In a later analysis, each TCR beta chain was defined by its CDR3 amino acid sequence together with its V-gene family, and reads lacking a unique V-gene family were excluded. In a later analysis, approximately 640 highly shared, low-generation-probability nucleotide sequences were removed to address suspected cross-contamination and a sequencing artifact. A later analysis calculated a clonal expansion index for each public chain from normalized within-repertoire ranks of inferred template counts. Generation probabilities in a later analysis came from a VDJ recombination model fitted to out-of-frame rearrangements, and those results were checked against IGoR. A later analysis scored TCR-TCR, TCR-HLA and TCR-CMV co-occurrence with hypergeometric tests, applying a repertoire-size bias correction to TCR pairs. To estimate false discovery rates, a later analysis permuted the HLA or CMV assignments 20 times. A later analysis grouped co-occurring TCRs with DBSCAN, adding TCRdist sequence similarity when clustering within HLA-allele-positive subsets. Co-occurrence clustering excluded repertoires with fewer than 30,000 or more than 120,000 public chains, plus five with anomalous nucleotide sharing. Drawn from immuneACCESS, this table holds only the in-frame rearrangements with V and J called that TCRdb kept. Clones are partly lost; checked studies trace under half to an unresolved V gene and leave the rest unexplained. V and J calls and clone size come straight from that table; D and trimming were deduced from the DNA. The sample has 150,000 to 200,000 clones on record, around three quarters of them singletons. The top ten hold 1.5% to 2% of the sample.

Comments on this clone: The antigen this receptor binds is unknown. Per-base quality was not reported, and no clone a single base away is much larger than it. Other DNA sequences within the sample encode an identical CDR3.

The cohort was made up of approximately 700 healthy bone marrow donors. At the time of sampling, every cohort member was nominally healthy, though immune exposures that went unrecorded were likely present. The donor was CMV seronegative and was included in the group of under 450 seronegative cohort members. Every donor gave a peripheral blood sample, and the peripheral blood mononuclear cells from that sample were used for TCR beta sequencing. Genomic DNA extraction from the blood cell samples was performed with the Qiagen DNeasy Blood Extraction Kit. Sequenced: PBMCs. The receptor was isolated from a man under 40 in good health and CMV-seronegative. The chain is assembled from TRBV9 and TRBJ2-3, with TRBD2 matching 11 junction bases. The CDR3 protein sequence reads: CASSGGTSGLTDTQYF. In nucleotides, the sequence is TGTGCCAGCAGCGGAGGGACTAGCGGCCTCACAGATACGCAGTATTTT.